This T cell receptor beta chain was documented in a study of shared clonotypes between healthy human individuals. General study findings and limits: About 5% of naive CD4 clonotypes were shared across several donors. At large depth, rarefaction still showed sorted-subset sequencing to be incomplete.

In the CD4+ fraction, cells were divided into CD45RA+ naive and CD45RA-negative memory subsets. A remark on this clone: Its target is unknown.

In replicate PCRs of sorted subsets, about 190 ng DNA, tens of thousands of T cell genomes, was used. The assay was immunoSEQ multiplex PCR, and TCRdb's table has in-frame clones only and misses some. The table includes millions of clones, 95% detected once. CDR1 and CDR2 (germline): LNHDA, SQIVND (reference sequence). This CDR3 contains 15 residues. Trimming shortened V by 10 bases and J by 6 bases, and 19 bases separated the two germline ends. The source of this sequence is a man between 18 and 29 years old in good health. The sample taken for sequencing was naive CD4+ T cells sorted from blood. Stated subset: CD45RA+ positively selected. The gene calls are TRBV19 and TRBJ1-6; D is perhaps TRBD1 (6 bases). The CDR3 bases are TGTGCCACTTCAGCTGGGGGACAAATTAATTCACCCCTCCACTTT. Amino acids: CATSAGGQINSPLHF.